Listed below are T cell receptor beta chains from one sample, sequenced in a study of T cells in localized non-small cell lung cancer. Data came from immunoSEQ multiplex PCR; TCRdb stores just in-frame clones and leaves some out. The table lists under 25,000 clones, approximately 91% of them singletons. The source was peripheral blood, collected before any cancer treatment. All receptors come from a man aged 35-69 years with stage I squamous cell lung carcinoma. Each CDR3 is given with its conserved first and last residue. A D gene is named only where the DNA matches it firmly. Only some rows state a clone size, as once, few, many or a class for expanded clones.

CDR3aa: CASAWEGEQFF
CDR3nt: TGTGCCAGCGCCTGGGAGGGTGAGCAGTTCTTC
len: 11
v_gene: TRBV11-1
abundance: .
j_gene: TRBJ2-1
d_gene: TRBD2

CDR3aa: CSVLTDLSTWFSKPNPREAFF
CDR3nt: TGCAGCGTCCTCACGGACCTATCAACATGGTTTTCAAAACCCAACCCGAGAGAAGCTTTCTTT
len: 21
v_gene: TRBV29-1
abundance: .
j_gene: TRBJ1-1
d_gene: .

CDR3aa: CASSLLQGGEQYF
CDR3nt: TGTGCCAGCAGCCTCCTTCAAGGGGGTGAGCAGTACTTC
len: 13
v_gene: TRBV11-2
abundance: .
j_gene: TRBJ2-7
d_gene: .

CDR3aa: CASSLQTSGGSGVGDTQYF
CDR3nt: TGTGCCAGCAGCCTGCAGACTAGCGGGGGATCTGGGGTCGGAGATACGCAGTATTTT
len: 19
v_gene: TRBV9
abundance: .
j_gene: TRBJ2-3
d_gene: TRBD2

CDR3aa: CASSGDTGMNTEAFF
CDR3nt: TGTGCCAGCAGCGGCGATACAGGGATGAACACTGAAGCTTTCTTT
len: 15
v_gene: TRBV6-5
abundance: few
j_gene: TRBJ1-1
d_gene: .

CDR3aa: CASSFLRNYGYTF
CDR3nt: TGTGCCAGCAGTTTCTTAAGGAACTATGGCTACACCTTC
len: 13
v_gene: TRBV28
abundance: .
j_gene: TRBJ1-2
d_gene: .

CDR3aa: CAISESTANPGGGYTF
CDR3nt: TGTGCCATCAGTGAGTCGACGGCCAATCCCGGCGGCGGCTACACCTTC
len: 16
v_gene: TRBV10-3
abundance: few
j_gene: TRBJ1-2
d_gene: .

CDR3aa: CASSAGGPDTQYF
CDR3nt: TGTGCCAGCAGCGCCGGGGGCCCAGATACGCAGTATTTT
len: 13
v_gene: TRBV9
abundance: .
j_gene: TRBJ2-3
d_gene: .

CDR3aa: CASSLEGIGELFF
CDR3nt: TGCGCCAGCAGCTTGGAGGGGATAGGGGAGCTGTTTTTT
len: 13
v_gene: TRBV5-1
abundance: .
j_gene: TRBJ2-2
d_gene: .

CDR3aa: CASSPRSGGTGANVLTF
CDR3nt: TGTGCCAGCAGCCCCCGGTCAGGGGGCACTGGGGCCAACGTCCTGACTTTC
len: 17
v_gene: TRBV7-3
abundance: once
j_gene: TRBJ2-6
d_gene: TRBD1

CDR3aa: CASSLAAYNEQFF
CDR3nt: TGTGCCAGCAGCTTGGCTGCGTACAATGAGCAGTTCTTC
len: 13
v_gene: TRBV7-8
abundance: .
j_gene: TRBJ2-1
d_gene: .

CDR3aa: CASSLRDGGALDTQYF
CDR3nt: TGTGCCAGCAGCCTACGGGACGGGGGGGCCCTTGATACGCAGTATTTT
len: 16
v_gene: TRBV28
abundance: .
j_gene: TRBJ2-3
d_gene: TRBD2

CDR3aa: CASRSGTGTDTQYF
CDR3nt: TGTGCCAGCAGGTCCGGGACAGGCACAGATACGCAGTATTTT
len: 14
v_gene: TRBV7-3
abundance: .
j_gene: TRBJ2-3
d_gene: TRBD1

CDR3aa: CASTLAAGPQHF
CDR3nt: TGTGCCAGCACCCTGGCGGCGGGGCCCCAGCATTTT
len: 12
v_gene: TRBV28
abundance: .
j_gene: TRBJ1-5
d_gene: .

CDR3aa: CASSGTGGITDTQYF
CDR3nt: TGTGCCAGCAGCGGGACAGGAGGAATTACAGATACGCAGTATTTT
len: 15
v_gene: TRBV7-9
abundance: .
j_gene: TRBJ2-3
d_gene: TRBD1

CDR3aa: CASSSTSGGPETQYF
CDR3nt: TGTGCCAGCAGTTCCACTAGCGGGGGGCCTGAGACCCAGTACTTC
len: 15
v_gene: TRBV5-4
abundance: once
j_gene: TRBJ2-5
d_gene: TRBD2

CDR3aa: CASSSAGGDTDTQYF
CDR3nt: TGTGCCAGCAGCTCGGCGGGGGGAGATACAGATACGCAGTATTTT
len: 15
v_gene: TRBV7-8
abundance: .
j_gene: TRBJ2-3
d_gene: TRBD2

CDR3aa: CASSLVRTGGYNEQFF
CDR3nt: TGTGCCAGCAGCTTGGTAAGGACAGGGGGTTACAATGAGCAGTTCTTC
len: 16
v_gene: TRBV5-6
abundance: .
j_gene: TRBJ2-1
d_gene: TRBD1

CDR3aa: CASSSGTRGYGYTF
CDR3nt: TGTGCCAGCAGCTCAGGGACTAGGGGGTATGGCTACACCTTC
len: 14
v_gene: TRBV7-2
abundance: .
j_gene: TRBJ1-2
d_gene: .

CDR3aa: CASSLGNQPQHF
CDR3nt: TGTGCCAGCAGCTTGGGGAATCAGCCCCAGCATTTT
len: 12
v_gene: TRBV5-6
abundance: .
j_gene: TRBJ1-5
d_gene: .

CDR3aa: CASSETGANTGELFF
CDR3nt: TGTGCCAGCAGTGAAACGGGAGCGAACACCGGGGAGCTGTTTTTT
len: 15
v_gene: TRBV25-1
abundance: .
j_gene: TRBJ2-2
d_gene: .

CDR3aa: CASSVNTWDKDQPQHF
CDR3nt: TGTGCCAGCAGTGTAAACACCTGGGACAAAGATCAGCCCCAGCATTTT
len: 16
v_gene: TRBV2
abundance: .
j_gene: TRBJ1-5
d_gene: .

CDR3aa: CASSLTSGDSYEQYF
CDR3nt: TGTGCCAGCAGCTTAACTAGCGGGGACTCCTACGAGCAGTACTTC
len: 15
v_gene: TRBV7-9
abundance: once
j_gene: TRBJ2-7
d_gene: TRBD2

CDR3aa: CASREQGSQPQHF
CDR3nt: TGTGCCAGCAGAGAACAGGGTTCTCAGCCCCAGCATTTT
len: 13
v_gene: TRBV2
abundance: .
j_gene: TRBJ1-5
d_gene: .

CDR3aa: CASGQVTVNTEAFF
CDR3nt: TGTGCCAGCGGACAGGTAACGGTGAACACTGAAGCTTTCTTT
len: 14
v_gene: TRBV7-9
abundance: .
j_gene: TRBJ1-1
d_gene: TRBD1

CDR3aa: CASNTGGTDTQYF
CDR3nt: TGTGCCAGCAACACCGGGGGCACAGATACGCAGTATTTT
len: 13
v_gene: TRBV2
abundance: .
j_gene: TRBJ2-3
d_gene: .

CDR3aa: CASSLVSGNSPLHF
CDR3nt: TGCGCCAGCAGCTTGGTCTCTGGTAATTCACCCCTCCACTTT
len: 14
v_gene: TRBV5-1
abundance: .
j_gene: TRBJ1-6
d_gene: .

CDR3aa: CASSRSTGEEAFF
CDR3nt: TGTGCCAGCTCACGATCGACAGGGGAGGAAGCTTTCTTT
len: 13
v_gene: TRBV18
abundance: .
j_gene: TRBJ1-1
d_gene: TRBD1

CDR3aa: CASRGQVSSYEQYF
CDR3nt: TGTGCCAGCAGAGGACAGGTCAGCTCCTACGAGCAGTACTTC
len: 14
v_gene: TRBV6-1
abundance: .
j_gene: TRBJ2-7
d_gene: TRBD1

CDR3aa: CASTRDPGPGGYGYTF
CDR3nt: TGTGCCAGCACTAGGGACCCCGGACCAGGGGGCTATGGCTACACCTTC
len: 16
v_gene: TRBV2
abundance: .
j_gene: TRBJ1-2
d_gene: TRBD1

CDR3aa: CASSLRMGWDTQYF
CDR3nt: TGTGCCAGCAGCTTGCGTATGGGGTGGGATACGCAGTATTTT
len: 14
v_gene: TRBV7-8
abundance: .
j_gene: TRBJ2-3
d_gene: .

CDR3aa: CASSLVRLGGAAKNIQYF
CDR3nt: TGTGCCAGCAGCTTAGTCCGGCTAGGCGGGGCAGCCAAAAACATTCAGTACTTC
len: 18
v_gene: TRBV11-2
abundance: .
j_gene: TRBJ2-4
d_gene: .

CDR3aa: CASTPQGEQYF
CDR3nt: TGTGCCAGCACCCCCCAGGGGGAGCAGTACTTC
len: 11
v_gene: TRBV21-1
abundance: .
j_gene: TRBJ2-7
d_gene: .

CDR3aa: CAWNQQGSKAFF
CDR3nt: TGTGCCTGGAATCAACAAGGGTCGAAGGCTTTCTTT
len: 12
v_gene: TRBV30
abundance: .
j_gene: TRBJ1-1
d_gene: .

CDR3aa: CASSLWGKETQYF
CDR3nt: TGTGCCAGCAGCTTATGGGGAAAAGAGACCCAGTACTTC
len: 13
v_gene: TRBV7-2
abundance: .
j_gene: TRBJ2-5
d_gene: .

CDR3aa: CASSTQGAQNSPLHF
CDR3nt: TGCGCCAGCAGCACCCAGGGGGCCCAAAATTCACCCCTCCACTTT
len: 15
v_gene: TRBV5-1
abundance: .
j_gene: TRBJ1-6
d_gene: TRBD1

CDR3aa: CASRRTSGTGYEQYF
CDR3nt: TGTGCCAGCAGACGCACGTCAGGGACAGGTTACGAGCAGTACTTC
len: 15
v_gene: TRBV2
abundance: .
j_gene: TRBJ2-7
d_gene: TRBD1

CDR3aa: CASFKEVSTDTQYF
CDR3nt: TGTGCCAGCTTTAAGGAAGTTAGCACAGATACGCAGTATTTT
len: 14
v_gene: TRBV6-1
abundance: .
j_gene: TRBJ2-3
d_gene: .

CDR3aa: CSVGGSGFGTDTQYF
CDR3nt: TGCAGCGTTGGAGGTTCTGGGTTCGGCACAGATACGCAGTATTTT
len: 15
v_gene: TRBV29-1
abundance: .
j_gene: TRBJ2-3
d_gene: .

CDR3aa: CASSGRSGGRNTIYF
CDR3nt: TGTGCCAGCAGCGGACGCTCGGGGGGACGAAACACCATATATTTT
len: 15
v_gene: TRBV9
abundance: .
j_gene: TRBJ1-3
d_gene: .

CDR3aa: CASSLQGAALETQYF
CDR3nt: TGTGCCAGCTCACTACAGGGGGCGGCCCTCGAGACCCAGTACTTC
len: 15
v_gene: TRBV18
abundance: .
j_gene: TRBJ2-5
d_gene: TRBD1

CDR3aa: CASNKGQGVSYGYTF
CDR3nt: TGTGCCAGTAATAAGGGACAGGGGGTATCCTATGGCTACACCTTC
len: 15
v_gene: TRBV19
abundance: .
j_gene: TRBJ1-2
d_gene: TRBD1

CDR3aa: CASSARWPMNTEAFF
CDR3nt: TGTGCCAGCAGCGCAAGGTGGCCCATGAACACTGAAGCTTTCTTT
len: 15
v_gene: TRBV5-4
abundance: .
j_gene: TRBJ1-1
d_gene: .

CDR3aa: CASSLFASGGKSSTDTQYF
CDR3nt: TGCGCCAGCAGCTTATTTGCTAGCGGGGGAAAATCTAGCACAGATACGCAGTATTTT
len: 19
v_gene: TRBV5-1
abundance: once
j_gene: TRBJ2-3
d_gene: TRBD2

CDR3aa: CASSLDRPGPRNTEAFF
CDR3nt: TGTGCCAGCAGCTTAGACAGGCCAGGCCCAAGAAACACTGAAGCTTTCTTT
len: 17
v_gene: TRBV7-9
abundance: .
j_gene: TRBJ1-1
d_gene: .

CDR3aa: CAISAQQGAKNIQYF
CDR3nt: TGTGCCATCAGTGCCCAACAGGGAGCCAAAAACATTCAGTACTTC
len: 15
v_gene: TRBV10-3
abundance: once
j_gene: TRBJ2-4
d_gene: .

CDR3aa: CASSYGGSLTEAFF
CDR3nt: TGTGCCAGCAGTTACGGGGGATCCCTGACTGAAGCTTTCTTT
len: 14
v_gene: TRBV6-6
abundance: .
j_gene: TRBJ1-1
d_gene: .

CDR3aa: CATTGTGLVYEQYF
CDR3nt: TGTGCCACTACGGGGACAGGGTTGGTCTACGAGCAGTACTTC
len: 14
v_gene: TRBV2
abundance: .
j_gene: TRBJ2-7
d_gene: TRBD1